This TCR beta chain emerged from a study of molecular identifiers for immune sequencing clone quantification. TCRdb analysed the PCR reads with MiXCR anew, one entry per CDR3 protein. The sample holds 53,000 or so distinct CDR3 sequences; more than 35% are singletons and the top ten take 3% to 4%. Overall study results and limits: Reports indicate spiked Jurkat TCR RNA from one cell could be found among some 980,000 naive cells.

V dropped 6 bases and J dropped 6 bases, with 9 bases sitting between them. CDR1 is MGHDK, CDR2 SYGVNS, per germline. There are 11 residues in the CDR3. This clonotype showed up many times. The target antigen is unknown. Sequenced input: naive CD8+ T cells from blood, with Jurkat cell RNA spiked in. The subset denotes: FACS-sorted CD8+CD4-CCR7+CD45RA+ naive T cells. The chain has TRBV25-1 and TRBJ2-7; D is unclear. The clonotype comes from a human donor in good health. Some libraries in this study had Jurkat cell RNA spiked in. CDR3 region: CASRVGSEQYF. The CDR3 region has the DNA TGTGCCAGCAGGGTAGGGTCCGAGCAGTACTTC.